A selection of T cell receptor beta chains follows, all from one sample in a study of shared clonotypes between healthy human individuals. Only in-frame clones appear in the TCRdb table, and some are missing; sequencing was by immunoSEQ multiplex PCR. The table records hundreds of thousands of clones, more than 95% of them present only once. The sequencing sample was made of naive CD8+ T cells sorted from blood. Source of these receptors: a man aged 25-45 years in good health. Each CDR3 is given with its conserved first and last residue. A D gene is named only where the DNA matches it firmly. Size values are once, few and many counts, or a class for expanded clones, and some rows have none.

clone_size j_call v_call d_call cdr3_nt cdr3_aa
. TRBJ2-7 TRBV7-9 TRBD2 TGTGCCAGCAGCTTAGAGGGCGCCCGACTAGCGGGGGGCTACGAGCAGTACTTC CASSLEGARLAGGYEQYF
once TRBJ1-2 TRBV5-4 . TGTGCCAGCAGCTTGGAGGAGACAGGCCCCTATGGCTACACCTTC CASSLEETGPYGYTF
. TRBJ2-7 TRBV29-1 TRBD2 TGCAGCGTTGCGGGACTAGCGGGCCACGAGCAGTACTTC CSVAGLAGHEQYF
. TRBJ2-3 TRBV29-1 TRBD2 TGCAGCGTTGAAGTGGCTAGCGGGGCCTACACAGATACGCAGTATTTT CSVEVASGAYTDTQYF
. TRBJ2-2 TRBV5-1 TRBD2 TGCGCCAGCAGCTCCCCCCTAGCGGGAGATTACGGGGAGCTGTTTTTT CASSSPLAGDYGELFF
. TRBJ2-7 TRBV19 . TGTGCCAGTAGCGCCTTGTTAGGTTACGAGCAGTACTTC CASSALLGYEQYF
. TRBJ2-1 TRBV27 TRBD2 TGTGCCAGCAGTAGCGGGACCAATGAGCAGTTCTTC CASSSGTNEQFF
. TRBJ2-7 TRBV7-9 TRBD1 TGTGCCAGCAGCTCCCTACAGGGGCCGGAGCAGTACTTC CASSSLQGPEQYF
. TRBJ2-1 TRBV10-2 TRBD1 TGCGCCAGCAGTCCCGGGACAGGGAATGAGCAGTTCTTC CASSPGTGNEQFF
. TRBJ2-7 TRBV5-1 TRBD2 TGCGCCAGCAGCTTGATACTAGCGGGAGACGAGCAGTACTTC CASSLILAGDEQYF
. TRBJ2-7 TRBV27 TRBD1 TGTGCCAGCAGGATCTCGGACAGGAACCCCTACGAGCAGTACTTC CASRISDRNPYEQYF
. TRBJ2-7 TRBV11-2 . TGTGCCAGCAGCCAGACCGGAGAAGGCTTTTACGAGCAGTACTTC CASSQTGEGFYEQYF
. TRBJ2-7 TRBV9 . TGTGCCAGCAGCGTAGGAGACATGGCTACCCCCAACTACGAGCAGTACTTC CASSVGDMATPNYEQYF
. TRBJ2-7 TRBV7-9 TRBD1 TGTGCCAGCAGCCCCCGCCCGGGACAGGGAAACTCCTACGAGCAGTACTTC CASSPRPGQGNSYEQYF
. TRBJ2-3 TRBV10-3 . TGTGCCATCAGCTCCCCCGGACTTAGCACAGATACGCAGTATTTT CAISSPGLSTDTQYF
. TRBJ1-2 TRBV5-6 . TGTGCCAGCAGCGTGATCCGCATGGGCCCTCGGGATGGCTACACCTTC CASSVIRMGPRDGYTF
once TRBJ1-5 TRBV7-8 . TGTGCCAGCAGCTTAGTGGGCTTTACTAGTCAGCCCCAGCATTTT CASSLVGFTSQPQHF
. TRBJ2-7 TRBV11-2 . TGTGCCAGCAGCTTACAGGGACCTCCTAGGGCCTACGAGCAGTACTTC CASSLQGPPRAYEQYF
. TRBJ1-2 TRBV29-1 . TGCAGCGTCATGACAGTGCGCTATGGCTACACCTTC CSVMTVRYGYTF
. TRBJ2-1 TRBV18 TRBD2 TGTGCCAGCTCACCACAGTCGGGGAGTAAAGCGGGAGGCCTGGGAAATGAGCAGTTCTTC CASSPQSGSKAGGLGNEQFF
. TRBJ1-4 TRBV5-4 . TGTGCCAGCAGCTTCGCAGGGAGCTTCAGTGAAAAACTGTTTTTT CASSFAGSFSEKLFF
. TRBJ2-7 TRBV14 . TGTGCCAGCAGCCAGCCATTACAGGGACTTTACGAGCAGTACTTC CASSQPLQGLYEQYF
. TRBJ1-1 TRBV5-1 . TGCGCCAGCAGCCCACGGGACATACTTTGGGACACTGAAGCTTTCTTT CASSPRDILWDTEAFF
. TRBJ2-7 TRBV4-2 . TGTGCCAGCTCGTCCCTCAGCGACTCCTACGAGCAGTACTTC CASSSLSDSYEQYF
. TRBJ2-1 TRBV19 . TGTGCCGGCCTCATTATCCCTAACAATGAGCAGTTCTTC CAGLIIPNNEQFF
. TRBJ2-2 TRBV10-2 . TGCGCCAGCAGTGTCATGAGGGAAACTAGCGAGCTGTTTTTT CASSVMRETSELFF
. TRBJ2-1 TRBV29-1 . TGCAGCGTTGAAAGAGCGGACTACAATGAGCAGTTCTTC CSVERADYNEQFF
. TRBJ2-3 TRBV6-5 . TGTGCCAGCAGCAAGAAGGGGACTTCCGAGTATTTT CASSKKGTSEYF
. TRBJ2-1 TRBV4-3 TRBD2 TGCGCCAGCAGCCATTTGACTAGCGGGAGTGAGCAGTTCTTC CASSHLTSGSEQFF
. TRBJ2-1 TRBV30 . TGTGCCTGGAGGGTTCTTCGGAGAAATGAGCAGTTCTTC CAWRVLRRNEQFF
. TRBJ1-3 TRBV9 . TGTGCCAGCAGCGTACGGCCGGGGGCATCAGCTGGAAACACCATATATTTT CASSVRPGASAGNTIYF
. TRBJ1-1 TRBV19 . TGTGCCAGTAGCCCTCGGGCATCGCTAGATGCTTTCTTT CASSPRASLDAFF
. TRBJ2-7 TRBV11-3 . TGTGCCAGCAGCTCCTCGCGCGGGGGCGGGGACGAGCAGTACTTC CASSSSRGGGDEQYF
. TRBJ1-2 TRBV29-1 . TGCAGCGTTGAAAGCGCTACTAACTATGGCTACACCTTC CSVESATNYGYTF